The 10 T cell receptor beta chains reported below all come from one sample, sequenced in a study of PD-L1 blockade in urothelial cancer. Assay: immunoSEQ multiplex PCR; the TCRdb copy retains only in-frame clones and omits some. The sample has roughly 56,000 clones, around 80% seen once; the top ten hold roughly 4%. The input for sequencing was PBMCs, taken around atezolizumab (anti-PD-L1) treatment. The receptors come from a man aged 70 or older with urothelial cancer.

This sequence joins TRBV18 and TRBJ2-3; unclear D gene. V shed 4 bases and J shed 0 bases, with 5 bases lying between them. The CDR3 runs 13 residues. The germline CDR1 and CDR2 sequences are KGHSH and LQKENI. CDR3: CASSLGSTDTQYF. The CDR3 coding sequence is TGTGCCAGCTCACTCGGGAGCACAGATACGCAGTATTTT.

This clone has more than one count but fewer than ten. The V gene is TRBV19, the J gene TRBJ2-1; D is unclear. The V end was cut by 5 bases, the J end by 3 bases, with 8 bases between. CDR1 is LNHDA and CDR2 is SQIVND in the germline V gene (reference sequence). This CDR3 region has 13 residues. For the CDR3, the DNA is TGTGCCAGTAGTCCCGGGTTCTACAATGAGCAGTTCTTC. Translation gives CASSPGFYNEQFF. Drawing the rest from reference TRBV19 and TRBJ2-1, the complete variable domain is DGGITQSPKYLFRKEGQNVTLSCEQNLNHDAMYWYRQDPGQGLRLIYYSQIVNDFQKGDIAEGYSVSREKKESFPLTVTSAQKNPTAFYLCASSPGFYNEQFFGPGTRLTVL.

The chain is built from TRBV11-2 and TRBJ2-7; D not resolved. In germline, CDR1 is SGHAT, CDR2 FQNNGV. The CDR3 is made up of 13 amino acids. V lost 5 bases to trimming and J lost 6 bases, with 14 bases between them. CDR3 nucleotides: TGTGCCAGCAGCCTTAGCCCGTTAGGCGAGCAGTACTTC. Its translation is CASSLSPLGEQYF.

CDR3 sequence reads: CASSPPGAGDTQYF. The CDR3, as DNA: TGTGCCAGCAGTCCTCCTGGAGCCGGAGATACGCAGTATTTT. The V gene is TRBV27, the J gene TRBJ2-3; D call uncertain. The CDR3 consists of 14 residues. Between the trimmed V and J ends, which lost 5 bases and 5 bases, there was a span of 14 bases. Germline V gene lookup returns CDR1 MNHEY and CDR2 SMNVEV (reference sequence).

The chain combines TRBV10-3 with TRBJ1-2, with TRBD1 matching over 7 bases. CDR1 is ENHRY and CDR2 is SYGVKD in the germline V gene. The CDR3 totals 15 residues. V gave up 8 bases and J gave up 5 bases; unmatched junction bases: 14. CDR3 in amino acids: CAILSQGEKGYGYTF. The CDR3 bases are TGTGCCATCCTGTCCCAGGGGGAGAAGGGGTATGGCTACACCTTC.

This clone was seen just once. The chain links TRBV28 to TRBJ1-5; 11 positions agree with TRBD1. After removal of 5 bases from V and 4 bases from J, the junction contained 1 base not matched to a gene. Germline CDR1 MDHEN, CDR2 SYDVKM. The CDR3 length is 14 residues. The CDR3 DNA reads TGTGCCAGCAGTGGGACAGGGGGAAATCAGCCCCAGCATTTT. Translating it yields CASSGTGGNQPQHF.

The J gene is TRBJ1-1, the V gene TRBV6-6, with 7 bases lining up with TRBD1. Germline V gives CDR1 MNHNY, CDR2 SVGAGI (reference sequence). The CDR3 has 13 residues. Germline trimming cut 6 bases from V and 4 bases from J; bases unmatched to any gene: 5. The CDR3 nucleotides are TGTGCCAGCAGGGCAGGGGGGAGCACTGAAGCTTTCTTT. Translating gives CASRAGGSTEAFF.

The chain links TRBV7-2 to TRBJ2-1, with D possibly TRBD2 on 6 matching bases. The CDR3 sequence is 14 residues long. Germline CDR1 SGHTA, CDR2 FQGNSA. V lost 5 bases and J lost 6, with 14 bases in between. The CDR3 DNA sequence: TGTGCCAGCAGCCGGGGGACCCTGGGCAATGAGCAGTTCTTC. It encodes CASSRGTLGNEQFF.

This chain links TRBV2 with TRBJ2-2; 8 nucleotides match TRBD2. The CDR3 spans 15 residues. The ends lost 7 bases at V and 7 bases at J; junction bases unmatched: 11. Germline CDR1 is SNHLY and CDR2 is FYNNEI. CDR3 sequence reads: CASNHGLAPVGELFF. The CDR3, as DNA: TGTGCCAGCAATCATGGACTAGCCCCCGTCGGGGAGCTGTTTTTT.

This clone has a handful of counts. This same CDR3 is encoded by further DNA sequences in the sample. The V call is TRBV7-2, the J call TRBJ1-2; 9 positions agree with TRBD1. Germline CDR1 and CDR2: SGHTA and FQGNSA. The V segment lost 5 bases and the J segment 2 bases; nucleotides outside the gene matches: 3. This CDR3 has 14 amino acids. Here the CDR3 reads CASSLGQGNYGYTF. CDR3 sequence (DNA): TGTGCCAGCAGCCTGGGACAGGGAAACTATGGCTACACCTTC.